The T cell receptor beta chain under discussion was sequenced for a study of Graves' ophthalmopathy and Graves' hyperthyroidism. Study context: The collection of peripheral blood took place at initial diagnosis, before any treatment.

Hyperthyroidism patients, aged 18 to 65, were newly diagnosed, under 2 months' duration. It was on clinical symptoms, serum thyroxine, TRAb, thyroid ultrasound and orbital computed tomography that diagnosis relied. This clonotype has ten or more counts. This may be a read error, as it is one base from a much larger clone. For repertoire sequencing, the TCR beta CDR3 regions were amplified from RNA transcripts. Investigators did first-round RT-PCR with HTBI primers, then second-round multiplex PCR. MiXCR was run by TCRdb on the multiplex PCR reads, yielding one entry per CDR3 protein. Found here are some 410,000 distinct CDR3 sequences, 20% to 25% of them singletons; the top ten hold under 3.5%. The CDR3 loop spans 11 amino acids. Germline V lookup: CDR1 DFQATT, CDR2 SNEGSKA (reference sequence). Trimming pared 0 bases from V and 10 bases from J, leaving 9 bases between.

This receptor was obtained from a woman under 30 with stable Graves' hyperthyroidism. The sequencing sample was made of peripheral blood. The rearrangement links TRBV20-1 to TRBJ1-2, with D maybe TRBD1 (5 bases). CDR3 nucleotides: TGCAGTGCTAGAGATGGGGGACCCTACACCTTC. Translated: CSARDGGPYTF.